This TCR beta chain was captured in a study of CD8 T cells in Susac syndrome. V lost 3 bases and J lost 5, with 10 bases in between. CDR3 length equals 12 residues. Per germline, CDR1 DFQATT and CDR2 SNEGSKA (reference sequence). Study findings and constraints: The study recognized that its TCR sequencing and HLA analysis covered a relatively small number of individuals.

A quantity of about 0.45 to 1 ug RNA underwent reverse transcription using random hexamers. TCRdb analysed the immunoSEQ multiplex PCR reads with MiXCR anew, one entry per CDR3 protein. Of 200,000 or so distinct CDR3 sequences listed, nearly 95% were seen once; the top ten hold about 0.087%. As for this clonotype: The antigen is unknown.

The sample comprised CD4+ T cells from PBMCs. The TCR comes from a human donor with multiple sclerosis. The V call is TRBV20-1, the J call TRBJ1-1; no clear D gene. The CDR3 DNA reads as TGCAGTGCTAGGGGTGCGGGAACTGAAGCTTTCTTT. Its protein product is CSARGAGTEAFF.